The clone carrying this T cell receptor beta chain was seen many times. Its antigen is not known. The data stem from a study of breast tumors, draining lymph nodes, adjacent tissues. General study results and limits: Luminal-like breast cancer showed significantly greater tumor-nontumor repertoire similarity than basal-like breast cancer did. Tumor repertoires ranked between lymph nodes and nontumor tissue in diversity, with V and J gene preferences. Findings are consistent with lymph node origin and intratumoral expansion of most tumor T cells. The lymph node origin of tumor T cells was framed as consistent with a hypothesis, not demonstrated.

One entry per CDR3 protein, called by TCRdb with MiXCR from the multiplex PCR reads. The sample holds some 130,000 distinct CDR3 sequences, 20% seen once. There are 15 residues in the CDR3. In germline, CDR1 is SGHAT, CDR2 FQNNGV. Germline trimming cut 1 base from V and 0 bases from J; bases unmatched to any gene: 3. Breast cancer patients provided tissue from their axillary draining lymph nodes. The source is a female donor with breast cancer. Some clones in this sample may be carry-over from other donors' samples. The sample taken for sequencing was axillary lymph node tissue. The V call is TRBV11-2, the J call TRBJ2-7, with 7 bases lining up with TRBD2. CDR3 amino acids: CASSLGRGISYEQYF. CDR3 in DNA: TGTGCCAGCAGCTTAGGGCGGGGGATCTCCTACGAGCAGTACTTC.